These 32 T cell receptor beta chains originate from one sample sequenced in a study. MiXCR, applied by TCRdb to the 5' RACE reads, yields one record per CDR3 protein. The repertoire holds about 42,000 distinct CDR3 sequences, with about 29% as singletons. Sequenced material: tumor-infiltrating memory CD4+ T cells sorted from the breast tumor. The subset denotes: memory CD4+ T cells, CD4+CD45RO+CD25-. These receptors were collected from a female donor with breast cancer.

The V and J genes are TRBV6-1 and TRBJ1-3; 8 bases align to TRBD1. The ends lost 4 bases at V and 2 bases at J; junction bases unmatched: 4. CDR3 size: 15 residues. Germline V gene sequence: CDR1 MNHNS, CDR2 SASEGT. The CDR3 spells CASSVNRGTGNTIYF. CDR3 bases: TGTGCCAGCAGTGTTAACAGGGGGACTGGAAACACCATATATTTT.

This clonotype appeared many times. The chain combines TRBV10-2 with TRBJ2-7; D possibly matches TRBD1 or TRBD2 (5 bases each). Germline CDR1 WSHSY, CDR2 SAAADI. The V end was cut by 0 bases, the J end by 3 bases, with 9 bases between. This CDR3 contains 14 residues. CDR3: CASSESRGYYEQYF. The CDR3 DNA sequence: TGCGCCAGCAGTGAGTCGAGGGGCTACTACGAGCAGTACTTC.

This clonotype was seen ten or more times. The gene calls are TRBV5-1 and TRBJ2-7; D assignment may be TRBD1 or TRBD2 (5 bases each). The germline V and J ends were trimmed by 3 bases and 2 bases, with 12 bases remaining between them. This CDR3 region has 14 residues. Germline CDR1 is SGHRS and CDR2 is YFSETQ. CDR3 sequence: CASSSLGPAYEQYF. The CDR3 coding sequence is TGCGCCAGCAGCTCGCTGGGACCGGCCTACGAGCAGTACTTC. Full variable domain (missing parts from reference TRBV5-1 and TRBJ2-7): KAGVTQTPRYLIKTRGQQVTLSCSPISGHRSVSWYQQTPGQGLQFLFEYFSETQRNKGNFPGRFSGRQFSNSRSEMNVSTLELGDSALYLCASSSLGPAYEQYFGPGTRLTVT.

Notes on this clonotype: Possible read error: a much larger clone is one base away. This rearrangement joins TRBV4-2 to TRBJ2-1; no definite D call. Germline CDR1 is LGHNA and CDR2 is YNFKEQ. The CDR3 loop spans 13 amino acids. V lost 4 bases to trimming and J lost 7 bases, with 11 bases between them. CDR3 sequence reads: CASSRLRWNEQFF. The CDR3 region has the DNA TGTGCCAGCAGCCGCCTAAGGTGGAATGAGCAGTTCTTC.

Ten or more counts support this clonotype. The V call is TRBV2, the J call TRBJ2-3, with D uncertain. The V end lost 6 bases, the J end lost 2 bases, and 6 bases lay between the germline ends. The CDR3 is 12 residues long. CDR1 and CDR2 from the germline V gene are SNHLY and FYNNEI. The DNA for the CDR3 is TGTGCCAGCAGCCAGTTCACAGATACGCAGTATTTT. This sequence encodes CASSQFTDTQYF.

The chain combines TRBV18 with TRBJ2-1; unclear D gene. CDR3 size: 15 residues. The germline gives CDR1 KGHSH, CDR2 LQKENI. The V and J ends lost 0 bases and 2 bases respectively, with 8 bases between them. CDR3 DNA: TGTGCCAGCTCACCACCCAATCTGGCCTACAATGAGCAGTTCTTC. The encoded protein is CASSPPNLAYNEQFF.

CDR3 region: CAPSVPRASEQYF. CDR3 sequence (DNA): TGTGCCCCCTCGGTTCCCAGGGCCTCCGAGCAGTACTTC. The chain employs TRBV27 and TRBJ2-7, with D tentatively TRBD1 (5 bases). Germline-derived CDR1 and CDR2 are MNHEY and SMNVEV (reference sequence). With 11 bases removed from V and 6 bases from J, the gap between germline ends came to 20 bases. There are 13 residues in the CDR3.

CDR3 in DNA: TGCGCCAGCAGCTCCCTTTCTAGAAGGGAGCTGTTTTTT. Protein product: CASSSLSRRELFF. J is TRBJ2-2 and V is TRBV5-1; D remains unclear. The CDR3 covers 13 residues. The V and J ends lost 3 bases and 9 bases respectively, with 12 bases between them. Germline CDR1 reads SGHRS; CDR2 reads YFSETQ. The full variable domain, in which reference TRBV5-1 and TRBJ2-2 provide the parts outside the CDR3, is KAGVTQTPRYLIKTRGQQVTLSCSPISGHRSVSWYQQTPGQGLQFLFEYFSETQRNKGNFPGRFSGRQFSNSRSEMNVSTLELGDSALYLCASSSLSRRELFFGEGSRLTVL.

This clonotype has just a few counts. The chain employs TRBV28 and TRBJ1-1; D gene uncertain. Trimming removed 5 bases from V and 0 bases from J, with 7 bases in between. In germline, CDR1 is MDHEN, CDR2 SYDVKM. The CDR3 loop spans 13 amino acids. CDR3 DNA: TGTGCCAGCAGTGCTGCCTTGAACACTGAAGCTTTCTTT. It is translated as CASSAALNTEAFF.

This clonotype was picked up many times. In DNA, the CDR3 is TGCGCCAGCAGCCAGCGGTCGTGGACAGGGGGATATAACGAGCAGTACTTC. Protein: CASSQRSWTGGYNEQYF. J is TRBJ2-7 and V is TRBV4-1, with TRBD1 matching 10 bases. In germline, CDR1 is MGHRA, CDR2 YSYEKL. J gave up 5 bases and V 3 bases, and 13 bases lay outside the gene matches. The CDR3 sequence is 17 residues long.

The chain joins TRBV20-1 to TRBJ2-2; 8 bases are a match to TRBD2. Trimming at V came to 1 base and at J to 5 bases, leaving 9 bases not matched to a gene. There are 16 residues in the CDR3. The germline CDR1 and CDR2 sequences are DFQATT and SNEGSKA (reference sequence). The CDR3 here is CSARANGRALTGELFF. The CDR3, as DNA: TGCAGTGCTAGAGCTAACGGGAGGGCCCTTACCGGGGAGCTGTTTTTT.

This clonotype was counted at least ten times. J is TRBJ2-1 and V is TRBV10-2, with 9 bases that match TRBD2. Per germline, CDR1 WSHSY and CDR2 SAAADI. This CDR3 is 15 amino acids long. The junction had 6 bases not matched to a gene; V was cut back by 8 bases and J by 1 base. For the CDR3, the DNA is TGCGCCAGCCAGGGACTAGCCGAATCCTACAATGAGCAGTTCTTC. The encoded protein is CASQGLAESYNEQFF.

This clonotype was observed a handful of times. The CDR3 here is CSARDRQGVRAGANVLTF. The CDR3 region has the DNA TGCAGTGCTAGAGATAGGCAGGGTGTACGGGCTGGGGCCAACGTCCTGACTTTC. J is TRBJ2-6 and V is TRBV20-1; D is perhaps TRBD1 (5 bases). CDR1 is DFQATT and CDR2 is SNEGSKA in the germline V gene (reference sequence). The CDR3 loop spans 18 amino acids. Trimming shortened V by 0 bases and J by 2 bases, and 17 bases separated the two germline ends.

This chain uses TRBV28 with TRBJ1-4; no clear D gene. Germline V gene lookup returns CDR1 MDHEN and CDR2 SYDVKM. Trimming stripped 3 bases from V and 3 bases from J, with 11 bases between. The CDR3 is 15 residues long. In DNA form, the CDR3 reads TGTGCCAGCAGTTTGGCCCAAGCGTCTAATGAAAAACTGTTTTTT. It encodes CASSLAQASNEKLFF.

Written as DNA, the CDR3 is TGCGCCAGCAGCCAAGGGACTAGCGGATACTACGAGCAGTACTTC. Protein product: CASSQGTSGYYEQYF. The V call is TRBV4-3, the J call TRBJ2-7; 10 nucleotides match TRBD2. Germline V CDR1 and CDR2: LGHNA, YSLEER. This CDR3 is built from 15 residues. V lost 1 base, J lost 3 bases, and 3 bases stayed unmatched.

This chain uses TRBV12-3 or TRBV12-4 with TRBJ2-1; TRBD2 aligns across 11 bases. The CDR3 totals 16 residues. Unmatched junction bases numbered 7, after V lost 7 bases and J lost 2 bases. CDR3 loop: CASTPGSGRAYNEQFF. The CDR3 bases are TGTGCCAGCACCCCGGGTAGCGGGAGGGCCTACAATGAGCAGTTCTTC.

The chain joins TRBV5-1 to TRBJ1-1, with TRBD1 matching 7 bases. Germline V lookup: CDR1 SGHRS, CDR2 YFSETQ. This CDR3 is built from 11 residues. The junction had 4 bases not matched to a gene; V was cut back by 6 bases and J by 8 bases. CDR3 DNA: TGCGCCAGCACCCGACAGGGAGAAGCTTTCTTT. Translating it yields CASTRQGEAFF.

The V and J genes are TRBV7-2 and TRBJ2-1, with TRBD2 matching 10 bases. The germline V gene encodes CDR1 SGHTA and CDR2 FQGNSA. CDR3 size: 12 residues. J gave up 12 bases and V 5 bases, and 4 bases lay outside the gene matches. CDR3: CASSPSGSMQFF. CDR3 DNA sequence: TGTGCCAGCAGCCCTAGCGGGAGTATGCAGTTCTTC.

This clonotype appeared many times. The chain employs TRBV7-9 and TRBJ1-3; the D gene is possibly TRBD1 (6 bases). The CDR3 runs 15 residues. Trimming removed 5 bases from V and 0 bases from J, with 11 bases in between. Germline assignment: CDR1 SEHNR and CDR2 FQNEAQ (reference sequence). In nucleotides, the CDR3 is TGTGCCAGCAGCCCAGGGGAGAGCTCTGGAAACACCATATATTTT. It specifies CASSPGESSGNTIYF. Together with reference TRBV7-9 and TRBJ1-3, the CDR3 gives the full variable domain: DTGVSQNPRHKITKRGQNVTFRCDPISEHNRLYWYRQTLGQGPEFLTYFQNEAQLEKSRLLSDRFSAERPKGSFSTLEIQRTEQGDSAMYLCASSPGESSGNTIYFGEGSWLTVV.

This clonotype was observed a few times. This chain joins TRBV7-9 and TRBJ2-7; TRBD1 or TRBD2 may be the D gene (5 bases each). Germline assignment: CDR1 SEHNR and CDR2 FQNEAQ (reference sequence). Trimming took off 5 bases at V and 0 bases at J, with 14 bases between the two ends. The length of the CDR3 is 15 residues. The CDR3 DNA reads as TGTGCCAGCAGCCTAGACAGCGGTAGCTCCTACGAGCAGTACTTC. Amino acid sequence: CASSLDSGSSYEQYF.

This chain uses TRBV24-1 with TRBJ1-1; D unresolved. Per germline, CDR1 KGHDR and CDR2 SFDVKD. Trimming removed 3 bases at V and 4 bases at J, with 8 bases between. This CDR3 is 13 amino acids long. CDR3 nucleotide sequence: TGTGCCACCAGTGATCATTCTCTCACTGAAGCTTTCTTT. The encoded protein is CATSDHSLTEAFF.

This clonotype was detected many times. The rearrangement links TRBV12-3 or TRBV12-4 to TRBJ2-3; D not resolved. The CDR3 is 15 amino acids. Trimming took 2 bases from V and 0 from J, leaving 9 bases between them. As DNA, the CDR3 is TGTGCCAGCAGTTTAAGGGCAGTTAGCACAGATACGCAGTATTTT. Translated, it gives CASSLRAVSTDTQYF.

This clonotype has just a few counts. The chain has TRBV12-3 or TRBV12-4 and TRBJ1-5, with a tentative D call TRBD1 (6 bases). This CDR3 is 15 amino acids long. Deletions cut 7 bases from V and 5 bases from J, with 18 bases between. CDR3 sequence reads: CASKGGVDGDQPQHF. In nucleotides, the CDR3 is TGTGCCAGCAAGGGGGGGGTCGATGGGGATCAGCCCCAGCATTTT.

Concerning this clonotype: A much larger clone sits a single nucleotide away, making a read error possible. The chain links TRBV4-2 to TRBJ1-5; no clear D. Trimming shortened V by 0 bases and J by 6 bases, and 6 bases separated the two germline ends. The length of the CDR3 is 13 residues. Looked up from germline, CDR1 is LGHNA and CDR2 is YNFKEQ. The DNA of the CDR3 is TGTGCCAGCAGCCAAGATGAGGTTCAGCCCCAGCATTTT. It translates to CASSQDEVQPQHF.

The V gene is TRBV7-9, the J gene TRBJ2-7, with D possibly being TRBD2 (5 bases). Germline V gene sequence: CDR1 SEHNR, CDR2 FQNEAQ (reference sequence). The CDR3 totals 14 residues. Trimming took 3 bases from V and 5 from J, leaving 14 bases between them. CDR3 DNA sequence: TGTGCCAGCAGCTTCGGGGAAGCAGGCAACGAGCAGTACTTC. Translating it yields CASSFGEAGNEQYF.

This clonotype was counted only a few times. This chain uses TRBV28 with TRBJ2-7; 9 bases are shared with TRBD2. Per the germline V gene, CDR1 is MDHEN and CDR2 is SYDVKM. Unmatched junction bases numbered 3, after V lost 6 bases and J lost 3 bases. CDR3 length: 13 residues. The CDR3 reads CASRRLAVYEQYF. For the CDR3, the DNA is TGTGCCAGCAGACGACTAGCGGTCTACGAGCAGTACTTC.

The table lists this clonotype with a count of one. The chain uses TRBV5-1 and TRBJ2-7, with 7 bases aligning to TRBD1. Germline CDR1 and CDR2: SGHRS and YFSETQ. This CDR3 comprises 14 residues. With V trimmed by 5 bases and J by 4 bases, 9 bases remained unmatched. The CDR3 reads CASRPQGTGYEQYF. The CDR3 DNA reads TGCGCCAGCAGACCACAGGGGACGGGATACGAGCAGTACTTC. Using reference TRBV5-1 and TRBJ2-7 for the parts outside the CDR3, the full variable domain is KAGVTQTPRYLIKTRGQQVTLSCSPISGHRSVSWYQQTPGQGLQFLFEYFSETQRNKGNFPGRFSGRQFSNSRSEMNVSTLELGDSALYLCASRPQGTGYEQYFGPGTRLTVT.

This clonotype was found once. This clone may be a read error of a much larger clone one base away. The V and J genes are TRBV9 and TRBJ2-1, with TRBD2 identical over 10 bases. Germline assignment: CDR1 SGDLS and CDR2 YYNGEE. The CDR3 is 15 residues long. The DNA for the CDR3 is TGTGCCAGCAGCGTAGAAGCGGGAGGGCTGAATGAGCAGCTCTTC. This translates into CASSVEAGGLNEQLF.

The chain employs TRBV4-2 and TRBJ1-4; D possibly corresponds to TRBD1 (5 bases). This CDR3 contains 14 residues. Germline CDR1 reads LGHNA; CDR2 reads YNFKEQ. Trimming took off 5 bases at V and 6 bases at J, with 13 bases between the two ends. CDR3: CASSFGGRDEKLFF. In nucleotides, the CDR3 is TGTGCCAGCAGCTTCGGGGGAAGGGATGAAAAACTGTTTTTT.

This clonotype was counted between two and nine times. At one boundary the junction diverges from the germline segment, which might be a read error. The gene calls are TRBV7-9 and TRBJ2-5; D might be TRBD1 or TRBD2, each matching 5 bases. The CDR3 spans 11 residues. Germline V gene sequence: CDR1 SEHNR, CDR2 FQNEAQ (reference sequence). CDR3 amino acids: CASSLAGTPAF. For the CDR3, the DNA is TGTGCCAGCAGCTTAGCCGGGACGCCGGCGTTC.

This clonotype was detected a few times. The chain links TRBV12-3 or TRBV12-4 to TRBJ1-5; 8 bases map to TRBD1. The CDR3 runs 16 residues. V lost 6 bases and J lost 1; bases outside the gene matches: 8. The CDR3 DNA sequence: TGTGCCAGCAGAGAACAGACAGGGGTGAGCAATCAGCCCCAGCATTTT. Protein: CASREQTGVSNQPQHF.

This clonotype was observed a handful of times. The chain carries TRBV12-3 or TRBV12-4 and TRBJ2-3; D possibly matches TRBD1 or TRBD2 (5 bases each). Trimming removed 5 bases from V and 1 base from J, with 16 bases in between. The CDR3 spans 16 residues. The DNA of the CDR3 is TGTGCCAGCAGTCCTACATTATCGGGACGCACAGATACGCAGTATTTT. Translating it yields CASSPTLSGRTDTQYF.